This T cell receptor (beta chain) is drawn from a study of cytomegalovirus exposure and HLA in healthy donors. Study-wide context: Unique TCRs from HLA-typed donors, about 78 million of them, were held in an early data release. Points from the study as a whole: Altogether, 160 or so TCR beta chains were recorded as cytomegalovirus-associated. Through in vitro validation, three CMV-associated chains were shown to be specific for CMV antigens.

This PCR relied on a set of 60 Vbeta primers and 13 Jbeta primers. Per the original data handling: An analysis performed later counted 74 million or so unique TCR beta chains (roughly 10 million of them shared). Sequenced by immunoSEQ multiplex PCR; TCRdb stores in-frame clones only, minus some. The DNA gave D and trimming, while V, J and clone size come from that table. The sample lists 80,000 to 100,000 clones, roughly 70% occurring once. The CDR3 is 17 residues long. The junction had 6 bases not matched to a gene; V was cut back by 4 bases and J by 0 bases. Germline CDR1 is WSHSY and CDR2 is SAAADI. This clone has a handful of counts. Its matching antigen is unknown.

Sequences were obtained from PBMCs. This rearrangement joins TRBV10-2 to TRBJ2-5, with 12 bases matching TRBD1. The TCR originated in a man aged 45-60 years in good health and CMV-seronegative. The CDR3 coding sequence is TGCGCCAGCAGTGGTCTCGGGACAGGGGGCTACCAAGAGACCCAGTACTTC. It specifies CASSGLGTGGYQETQYF.